The present TCR beta chain was sequenced within a study of blood T cell repertoires in COVID-19. As for the study in general: Samples representing acute and convalescent COVID-19 were sourced from the United States, Italy and Spain. The analysed material was cDNA or gDNA that came from T cells, B-cell-depleted T cells, or PBMCs.

Some clones are missing from TCRdb's copy, which holds only in-frame ones; the method was immunoSEQ multiplex PCR. Here the sample spans tens of thousands of clones, around 91% being singletons. Seattle's enrolled individuals joined amid active infection and were then monitored longitudinally. The CDR3 is 16 residues long. With V trimmed by 3 bases and J by 5 bases, 12 bases remained unmatched. The V gene's germline CDR1 is LGHNA and CDR2 YSLEER. The sequence was collected from a young man with COVID-19, enrolled during active disease. The rearrangement links TRBV4-3 to TRBJ1-2; 7 bases align to TRBD1. Material: peripheral blood. The CDR3 here is CASSQARTGPNYGYTF. DNA for the CDR3: TGCGCCAGCAGCCAGGCCAGGACAGGACCCAATTATGGCTACACCTTC.